The TCR beta chain under discussion was sequenced for a study of graft-versus-host responses after intestinal transplantation. Study overall: Each recipient received anti-thymocyte globulin induction, then tacrolimus and steroids for about 3 years.

General study findings and limits: The recipient marrow held GvH clones, and some of them showed up first in ileum or blood.

The method was immunoSEQ multiplex PCR; TCRdb's version includes in-frame clones alone and lacks a portion of them. The table shows tens of thousands of clones, with 91% occurring only once. As regards this clone: Antigen: not known.

Sequences were derived from unstimulated CD8+ T cells sorted from spleen or lymph node cells, sampled before intestinal transplant. The receptor was derived from a human donor who received an intestinal transplant.

The CDR3 nucleotides read TGTGCCAGCAGCTTTCAACAGGGGGCGGCCCACGAGCAGTACTTC. Residues: CASSFQQGAAHEQYF. V is TRBV7-2 and J is TRBJ2-7, with TRBD1 matching over 9 bases. CDR3 length: 15 residues. Trimming at V came to 3 bases and at J to 5 bases, leaving 8 bases not matched to a gene. From germline, CDR1 is SGHTA and CDR2 FQGNSA.